This T cell receptor beta chain came from a study of control samples from healthy donors and cancer patients. TCRdb keeps only in-frame clones here, not all; method: immunoSEQ multiplex PCR. The table includes approximately 9,100 clones, around nine tenths detected once. CDR1 is MDHEN and CDR2 is SYDVKM in the germline V gene. V shed 4 bases and J 6 bases; nucleotides not matched to a gene: 3. CDR3 length: 14 amino acids. The sequencing sample was made of PBMCs. This rearrangement joins TRBV28 to TRBJ1-6; 7 bases are shared with TRBD1. The TCR originated in a man between 60 and 75 years old with colorectal cancer. The CDR3 region is CASSSTGSNSPLHF. As DNA, the CDR3 is TGTGCCAGCAGTTCGACAGGGTCTAATTCACCCCTCCACTTT.